The 3 T cell receptor beta chains given below trace back to one sample, sequenced in a study of OX40 agonist ivuxolimab in advanced cancers. Here immunoSEQ multiplex PCR was the method, and the copy in TCRdb shows in-frame clones only, minus some. The table includes roughly 63,000 clones, around 86% detected once. The source material was CD4+ or CD8+ T cells sorted from blood, sampled in a trial of the OX40 agonist ivuxolimab. The receptors were gathered from an adult with an advanced solid tumor such as melanoma, head and neck, liver or kidney cancer.

The rearrangement uses TRBV10-2 and TRBJ1-1; D is uncertain. This CDR3 has 14 residues. V lost 4 bases and J 1 base, leaving 10 bases between the germline ends. CDR1 WSHSY and CDR2 SAAADI come from the germline V gene. The CDR3 nucleotides are TGCGCCAGCAGTGGAGGCTTTGGGAACACTGAAGCTTTCTTT. Translation: CASSGGFGNTEAFF.

V is TRBV18 and J is TRBJ2-2; the match to TRBD2 covers 8 bases. Germline V gene data show CDR1 as KGHSH and CDR2 as LQKENI. V was clipped by 4 bases and J by 1 base; unmatched bases: 2. The CDR3 spans 15 residues. The CDR3 loop is CASSHSGVNTGELFF. The CDR3 bases are TGTGCCAGCTCACATAGCGGGGTGAACACCGGGGAGCTGTTTTTT.

The chain uses TRBV7-9 and TRBJ1-5, with 12 bases lining up with TRBD1. Germline trimming cut 4 bases from V and 2 bases from J; bases unmatched to any gene: 6. The CDR3 totals 17 residues. Germline values: CDR1 SEHNR, CDR2 FQNEAQ (reference sequence). The CDR3 loop reads CASSSGQGAIGNQPQHF. The CDR3 DNA follows: TGTGCCAGCAGCTCGGGACAGGGGGCTATAGGCAATCAGCCCCAGCATTTT.